The 10 T cell receptor beta chains below all came from one sample that was sequenced in a study of beta chain features in type 1 diabetes. Their antigens remain unidentified. Investigators reverse transcribed all isolated RNA, so they sequenced expressed TCRB transcripts. Libraries were prepared by immunoSEQ multiplex PCR; TCRdb keeps only in-frame clonotypes and omits some of them. The repertoire holds fewer than 350,000 clones, over 12% seen once, with less than 0.02% in the top ten. Notes on the study in general: When Type 1 diabetes patients were examined, their TCRB CDR3s proved moderately but significantly shorter in all four CD4+ subsets.

Sequencing was performed on naive CD4+ T cells from blood. Receptors originate from a young man with type 1 diabetes.

The chain has TRBV28 and TRBJ2-5, with D uncertain. Germline loops: CDR1 MDHEN, CDR2 SYDVKM. Trimming took 3 bases from V and 6 from J, leaving 5 bases between them. The CDR3 loop spans 11 amino acids. In nucleotides, the CDR3 is TGTGCCAGCAGTTTCTTCCAGACCCAGTACTTC. It codes for CASSFFQTQYF.

This clone has a handful of counts. The rearrangement joins TRBV29-1 to TRBJ2-7; 7 bases are a match to TRBD2. From germline, CDR1 is SQVTM and CDR2 ANQGSEA. V lost 4 bases, J lost 4 bases, and 4 bases stayed unmatched. The CDR3 totals 12 residues. CDR3 loop: CSVGEGTYEQYF. The CDR3 nucleotides read TGCAGCGTTGGGGAGGGGACTTACGAGCAGTACTTC.

The rearrangement joins TRBV10-3 to TRBJ2-1; 10 positions match TRBD1. With 7 bases clipped from V and 5 bases from J, the junction kept 5 bases outside the gene matches. Germline CDR1 and CDR2: ENHRY and SYGVKD. The CDR3 loop spans 14 amino acids. CDR3 in amino acids: CAINPGQGNNEQFF. CDR3 sequence (DNA): TGTGCCATCAACCCGGGACAGGGGAACAATGAGCAGTTCTTC.

Only a few counts were recorded for this clone. This rearrangement joins TRBV6-5 to TRBJ1-1, with 7 nucleotides matching TRBD1. This CDR3 has 14 residues. CDR1 is MNHEY, CDR2 SVGAGI, per germline. V dropped 7 bases and J dropped 1; count of bases not matched to a gene: 6. The chain's CDR3 is CASTKGAGNTEAFF. The CDR3 DNA reads TGTGCCAGCACCAAGGGGGCTGGGAACACTGAAGCTTTCTTT.

The V gene is TRBV11-2, the J gene TRBJ2-1; 11 bases fit TRBD2. In germline, CDR1 is SGHAT, CDR2 FQNNGV. Trimming removed 5 bases from V and 12 bases from J; junction bases left unmatched: 9. The CDR3 is 14 amino acids. CDR3 DNA: TGTGCCAGCAGCCCCGGGCTAGCGGGGGGAAGGCAGTTCTTC. Its protein is CASSPGLAGGRQFF.

V is TRBV6-6 and J is TRBJ2-4, with 9 bases matching TRBD1. V shed 6 bases, J shed 0 bases, and the junction held 3 bases outside the gene matches. Looked up from germline, CDR1 is MNHNY and CDR2 is SVGAGI (reference sequence). The CDR3 totals 15 residues. This chain's CDR3 is CASRRQGEAKNIQYF. The CDR3 nucleotides are TGTGCCAGCAGGCGACAGGGGGAAGCCAAAAACATTCAGTACTTC.

The chain has TRBV4-2 and TRBJ2-2; 9 bases match TRBD1. In germline, CDR1 is LGHNA, CDR2 YNFKEQ. The CDR3 spans 14 residues. Trimming took 4 bases from V and 7 from J; bases not matched to a gene: 4. The CDR3 nucleotides are TGTGCCAGCAGCCCCACAGGGGGCAACGGGGAGCTGTTTTTT. Its translation is CASSPTGGNGELFF.

The V gene is TRBV14, the J gene TRBJ2-1; the D call may be TRBD1 or TRBD2 (5 bases each). Per germline, CDR1 SGHDN and CDR2 FVKESK. V lost 6 bases to trimming and J lost 6 bases, with 12 bases between them. The CDR3 covers 13 residues. CDR3: CASRQLGANEQFF. CDR3 coding DNA: TGTGCCAGCAGACAACTAGGGGCCAATGAGCAGTTCTTC.

This clone was recorded a few times. The rearrangement links TRBV2 to TRBJ2-3; the D gene is possibly TRBD1 (6 bases). This CDR3 spans 15 amino acids. CDR1 is SNHLY and CDR2 is FYNNEI in the germline V gene. V dropped 2 bases and J dropped 5 bases, with 14 bases sitting between them. Here the CDR3 DNA reads TGTGCCAGCAGTGAAAATGGCTCCAGGGGAGATACGCAGTATTTT. Amino acid sequence: CASSENGSRGDTQYF. The variable domain in full, with the rest retrieved from reference TRBV2 and TRBJ2-3, is EPEVTQTPSHQVTQMGQEVILRCVPISNHLYFYWYRQILGQKVEFLVSFYNNEISEKSEIFDDQFSVERPDGSNFTLKIRSTKLEDSAMYFCASSENGSRGDTQYFGPGTRLTVL.

V gene TRBV27 combines with J gene TRBJ2-1; 13 bases fit TRBD2. The CDR3 loop spans 15 amino acids. Trimming at V came to 6 bases and at J to 10 bases, leaving 9 bases not matched to a gene. CDR1 and CDR2 (germline): MNHEY, SMNVEV (reference sequence). CDR3 DNA sequence: TGTGCCAGCAGCCGTACTAGCGGGGGGGCCCGGGAGCAGTTCTTC. It encodes CASSRTSGGAREQFF.